This TCR beta chain was sequenced in a study of T cells in Graves' hyperthyroidism and ophthalmopathy. About the study: Before any treatment, at initial diagnosis, peripheral blood was collected.

V lost 8 bases and J lost 5, with 18 bases in between. The CDR3 has 14 residues. CDR1 is MNHNS and CDR2 is SASEGT in the germline V gene. Researchers amplified the TCR beta CDR3 regions from RNA transcripts. An initial round of RT-PCR targeting the TCR CDR3 relied on the HTBI primer set. Using its own MiXCR run on the multiplex PCR reads, TCRdb lists one record per CDR3 protein. The sample has 550,000 to 650,000 distinct CDR3 sequences, approximately 15% seen once. Sequences were obtained from blood. The TCR was taken from a woman aged 25-40 years with Graves' hyperthyroidism that later progressed to Graves' ophthalmopathy. The chain employs TRBV6-1 and TRBJ1-1; D is possibly TRBD1 (6 bases). The CDR3 DNA sequence: TGTGCCAGCTGGGACAACTTGGGGTGGACTGAAGCTTTCTTT. Translation gives CASWDNLGWTEAFF.